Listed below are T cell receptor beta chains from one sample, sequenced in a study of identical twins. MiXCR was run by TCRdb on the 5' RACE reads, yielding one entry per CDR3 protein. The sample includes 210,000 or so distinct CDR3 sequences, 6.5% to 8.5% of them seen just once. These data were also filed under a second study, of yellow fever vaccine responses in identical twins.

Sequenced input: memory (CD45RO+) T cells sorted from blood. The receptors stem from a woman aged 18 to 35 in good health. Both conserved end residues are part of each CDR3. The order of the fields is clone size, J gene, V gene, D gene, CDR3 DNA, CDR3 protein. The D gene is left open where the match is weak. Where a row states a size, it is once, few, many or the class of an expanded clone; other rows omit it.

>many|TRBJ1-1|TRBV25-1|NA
TGTGCCAGCAGTTCCCCGAAGGGGGTCAGGTCGGTCACTGAAGCTTTCTTT
CASSSPKGVRSVTEAFF
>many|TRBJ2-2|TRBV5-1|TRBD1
TGCGCCAGCAGCTTCAGAGCTGTGGCAGGGGGCAATACCGGGGAGCTGTTTTTT
CASSFRAVAGGNTGELFF
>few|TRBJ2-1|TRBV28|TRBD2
TGTGCCAGCAGTATTACTAGCGGGAGCGAGGATGAGCAGTTCTTC
CASSITSGSEDEQFF
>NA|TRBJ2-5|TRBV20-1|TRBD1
TGCAGTGCTAGAGGGGACAGGGTCAAAGTGGGGACCCAGTACTTC
CSARGDRVKVGTQYF
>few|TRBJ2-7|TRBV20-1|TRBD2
TGCAGTGCTAGCTTAGTAGCGGGGGTCGAGCAGTACTTC
CSASLVAGVEQYF
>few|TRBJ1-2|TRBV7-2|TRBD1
TGTGCCAGCAGCTGGAAGGGACAGGGGTTGGGCGGCTACACCTTC
CASSWKGQGLGGYTF
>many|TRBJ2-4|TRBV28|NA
TGTGCCAGCAGCCGACAGACGCTCGTGACCAAAAACATTCAGTACTTC
CASSRQTLVTKNIQYF
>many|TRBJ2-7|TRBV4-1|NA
TGCGCCAGCAGCCGCGAGGAGAGAGCCTACGAGCAGTACTTC
CASSREERAYEQYF
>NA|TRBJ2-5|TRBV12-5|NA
TGTGCTAGTGGTTTGCCCGGGGGGACCCAGTACTTC
CASGLPGGTQYF
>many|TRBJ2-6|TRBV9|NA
TGTGCCAGCAGTCCACCGGGGTACTCTGGGGCCAACGTCCTGACTTTC
CASSPPGYSGANVLTF
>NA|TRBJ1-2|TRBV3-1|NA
TGTGCCAGCAGCTGGACGTATGGCTACACCTTC
CASSWTYGYTF
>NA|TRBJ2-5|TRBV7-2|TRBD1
TGTGCCAGCAGCGGACGACAGGGTACGGAGACCCAGTACTTC
CASSGRQGTETQYF
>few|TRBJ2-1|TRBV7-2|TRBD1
TGTGCCAGCAGCTGGGACAGGGTACATGAGCAGTTCTTC
CASSWDRVHEQFF
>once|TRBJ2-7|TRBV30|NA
TGTGCCTGGAGTGTAGGTGGGGGGATCTACGAGCAGTACTTC
CAWSVGGGIYEQYF
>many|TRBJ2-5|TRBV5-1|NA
TGCGCCAGCAGCTTAAATTTTGGGGAGACCCAGTACTTC
CASSLNFGETQYF
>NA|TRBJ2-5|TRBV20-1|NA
TGCAGTGCTAGAGATAGGAGTGAAGAGACCCAGTACTTC
CSARDRSEETQYF
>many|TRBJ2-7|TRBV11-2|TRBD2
TGTGCCAGCAGCTCATTGGGGACTAGCGGCTCCTACGAGCAGTACTTC
CASSSLGTSGSYEQYF
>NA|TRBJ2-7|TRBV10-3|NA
TGTGCCATCACCGGAGAGCCAGGGCGGTACGAGCAGTACTTC
CAITGEPGRYEQYF
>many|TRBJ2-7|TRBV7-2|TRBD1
TGTGCCAGCAGCTTGACAGGGCTAGGCTACGAGCAGTACTTC
CASSLTGLGYEQYF
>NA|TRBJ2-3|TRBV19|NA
TGTGCCAGTAGTCCGACAGCTAGCACAGATACGCAGTATTTT
CASSPTASTDTQYF
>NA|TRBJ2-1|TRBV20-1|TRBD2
TGCAGTGCAGTTAGCGGGGGGCGGCAGGGTAATGAGCAGTTCTTC
CSAVSGGRQGNEQFF
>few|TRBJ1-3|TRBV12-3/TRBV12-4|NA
TGTGCCAGCAGGCTAGGGACGTCTGGAAACACCATATATTTT
CASRLGTSGNTIYF
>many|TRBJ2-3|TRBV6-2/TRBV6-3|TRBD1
TGTGCCAGCAGGGCGACAGGGGGCAAAGATACGCAGTATTTT
CASRATGGKDTQYF
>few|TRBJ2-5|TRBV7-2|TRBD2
TGTGCCAGCAGCTTCCTAGCGGGAGTTGAGACCCAGTACTTC
CASSFLAGVETQYF
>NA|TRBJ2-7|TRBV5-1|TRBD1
TGCGCCAGCAGCAGGGGGCCACAGGGGGCGGACTACTACGAGCAGTACTTC
CASSRGPQGADYYEQYF
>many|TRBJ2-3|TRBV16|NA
TGTGCCAGCAGCCAATCTCGGCCAGATACGCAGTATTTT
CASSQSRPDTQYF
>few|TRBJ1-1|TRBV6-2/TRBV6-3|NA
TGTGCCAGCAGTTACTCGACGCAGCGGCCGAACACTGAAGCTTTCTTT
CASSYSTQRPNTEAFF
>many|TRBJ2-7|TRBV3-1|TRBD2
TGTGCCAGCAGCCGAGGACTAGCGGGAGCCTACGAGCAGTACTTC
CASSRGLAGAYEQYF
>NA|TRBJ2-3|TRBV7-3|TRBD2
TGTGCCAGCAGCCCATGGACTAGCGGGCTTATGAATACGCAGTATTTT
CASSPWTSGLMNTQYF
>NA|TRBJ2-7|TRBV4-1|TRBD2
TGCGCCAGCAGCCTAACCGGGACTAGCGGCTACGAGCAGTACTTC
CASSLTGTSGYEQYF
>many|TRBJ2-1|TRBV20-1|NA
TGCAGTGCTAGCGGGTTAGGGTACAATGAGCAGTTCTTC
CSASGLGYNEQFF
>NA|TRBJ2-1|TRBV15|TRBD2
TGTGCCACCCGGATGTCTAGCGGTTACAATGAGCAGTTCTTC
CATRMSSGYNEQFF
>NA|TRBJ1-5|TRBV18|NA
TGTGCCAGCTCACCAGAAACAGGGAATCAGCCCCAGCATTTT
CASSPETGNQPQHF
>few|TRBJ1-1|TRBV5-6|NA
TGTGCCAGCAGCTTGACCGGATGGACTGAAGCTTTCTTT
CASSLTGWTEAFF
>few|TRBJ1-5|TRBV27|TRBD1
TGTGCCAGCAGCTGGGGACAGGGGGCGAATCAGCCCCAGCATTTT
CASSWGQGANQPQHF
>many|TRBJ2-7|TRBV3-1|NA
TGTGCCAGCAGCCAATCGGTCGGCAGAATCTACGAGCAGTACTTC
CASSQSVGRIYEQYF
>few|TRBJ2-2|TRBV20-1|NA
TGCAGTGCCATTAAAGGCACCGGGGAGCTGTTTTTT
CSAIKGTGELFF
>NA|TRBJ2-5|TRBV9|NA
TGTGCCAGCAGCGTCGGCTCGTCGGAGACCCAGTACTTC
CASSVGSSETQYF
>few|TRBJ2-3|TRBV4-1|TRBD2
TGCGCCAGCAGCCAAGCGCCAGGGATAACGACTAGCGGGGTGAAAGATACGCAGTATTTT
CASSQAPGITTSGVKDTQYF
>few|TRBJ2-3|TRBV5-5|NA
TGTGCCAGCAGCTTCAATGCAGATACGCAGTATTTT
CASSFNADTQYF
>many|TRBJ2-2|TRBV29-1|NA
TGCAGCGTAGGTTACACCGGGGAGCTGTTTTTT
CSVGYTGELFF
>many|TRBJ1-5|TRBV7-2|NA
TGTGCCAGCAGCATACGTAGCAATCAGCCCCAGCATTTT
CASSIRSNQPQHF
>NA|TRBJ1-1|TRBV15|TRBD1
TGTGCCACCAGCACCAGGGACAGGCCTGAAGCTTTCTTT
CATSTRDRPEAFF
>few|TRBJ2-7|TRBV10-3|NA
TGTGCCATCAGTGAGTCTTACAGACTCTACGAGCAGTACTTC
CAISESYRLYEQYF
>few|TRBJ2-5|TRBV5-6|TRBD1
TGTGCCAGCAGCTTTAGAGGGGGCGCCGATCAAGAGACCCAGTACTTC
CASSFRGGADQETQYF
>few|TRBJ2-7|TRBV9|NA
TGTGCCAGCAGCGTAACCCACGGCTACGAGCAGTACTTC
CASSVTHGYEQYF
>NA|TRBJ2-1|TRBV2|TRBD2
TGTGCCAGCAGCGGACTAGCGGGAGACTACAATGAGCAGTTCTTC
CASSGLAGDYNEQFF
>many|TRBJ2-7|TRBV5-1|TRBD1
TGCGCCAGCAGCTTAAGGACAGGGTCGTACTACGAGCAGTACTTC
CASSLRTGSYYEQYF
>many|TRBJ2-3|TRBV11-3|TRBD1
TGTGCCAGCAGCAAAGACAGGGGGGCAGATACGCAGTATTTT
CASSKDRGADTQYF
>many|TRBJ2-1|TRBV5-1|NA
TGCGCCAGCAGCGCCGGGACCCTCTACAATGAGCAGTTCTTC
CASSAGTLYNEQFF
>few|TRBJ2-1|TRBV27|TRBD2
TGTGCCAGCAGACCTCCTGGACTAGCGGGGGGGCGAGAGCAGTTCTTC
CASRPPGLAGGREQFF
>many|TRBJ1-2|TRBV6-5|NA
TGTGCCAGCAGTTACCGAAACAGGGACGGCTACACCTTC
CASSYRNRDGYTF
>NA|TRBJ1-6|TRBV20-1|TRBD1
TGCAGTGCTAGAGGCGACAGGGGTAATTCACCCCTCCACTTT
CSARGDRGNSPLHF
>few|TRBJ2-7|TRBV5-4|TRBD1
TGTGCCAGCAGCCCAAGACAGGGGGGCCGTTTTTCCTACGAGCAGTACTTC
CASSPRQGGRFSYEQYF